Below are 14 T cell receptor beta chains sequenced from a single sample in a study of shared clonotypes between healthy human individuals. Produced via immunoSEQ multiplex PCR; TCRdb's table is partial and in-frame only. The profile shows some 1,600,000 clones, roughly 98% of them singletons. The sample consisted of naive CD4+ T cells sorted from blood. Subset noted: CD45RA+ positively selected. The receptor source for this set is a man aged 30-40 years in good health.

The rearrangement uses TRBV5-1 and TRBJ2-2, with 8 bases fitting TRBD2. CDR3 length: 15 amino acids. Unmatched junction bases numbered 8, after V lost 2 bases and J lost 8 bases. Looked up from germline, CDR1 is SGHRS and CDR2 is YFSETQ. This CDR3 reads CASSLGAGESGELFF. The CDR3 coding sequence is TGCGCCAGCAGCTTAGGAGCGGGAGAGTCTGGGGAGCTGTTTTTT.

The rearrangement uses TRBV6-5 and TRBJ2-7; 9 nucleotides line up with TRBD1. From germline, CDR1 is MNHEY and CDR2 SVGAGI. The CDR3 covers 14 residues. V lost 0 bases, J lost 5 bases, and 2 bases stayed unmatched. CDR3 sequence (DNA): TGTGCCAGCAGTTACTCGGACAGGGGCCACGAGCAGTACTTC. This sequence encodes CASSYSDRGHEQYF.

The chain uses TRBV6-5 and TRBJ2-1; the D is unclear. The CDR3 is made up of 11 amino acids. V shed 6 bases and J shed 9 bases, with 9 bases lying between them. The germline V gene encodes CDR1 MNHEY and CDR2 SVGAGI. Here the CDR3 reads CASRNVREQFF. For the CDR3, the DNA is TGTGCCAGCAGGAATGTCCGTGAGCAGTTCTTC.

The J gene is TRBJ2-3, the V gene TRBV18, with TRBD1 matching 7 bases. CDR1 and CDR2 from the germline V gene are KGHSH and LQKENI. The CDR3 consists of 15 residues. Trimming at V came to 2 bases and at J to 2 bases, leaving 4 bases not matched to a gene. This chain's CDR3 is CASSPTTGTTDTQYF. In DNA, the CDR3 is TGTGCCAGCTCACCAACGACAGGGACCACAGATACGCAGTATTTT.

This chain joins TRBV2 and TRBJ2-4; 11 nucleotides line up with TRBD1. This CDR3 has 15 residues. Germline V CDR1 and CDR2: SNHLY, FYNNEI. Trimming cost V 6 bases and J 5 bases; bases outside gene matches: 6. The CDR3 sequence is CASSWDRGDENIQYF. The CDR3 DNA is TGTGCCAGCAGCTGGGACAGGGGGGACGAAAACATTCAGTACTTC.

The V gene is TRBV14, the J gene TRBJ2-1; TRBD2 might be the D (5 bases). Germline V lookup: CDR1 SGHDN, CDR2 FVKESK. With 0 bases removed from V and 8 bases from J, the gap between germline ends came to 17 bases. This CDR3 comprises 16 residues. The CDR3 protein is CASSQDWTHRPHEQFF. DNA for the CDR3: TGTGCCAGCAGCCAAGATTGGACTCATCGGCCCCATGAGCAGTTCTTC. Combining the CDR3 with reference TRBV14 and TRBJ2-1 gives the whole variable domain EAGVTQFPSHSVIEKGQTVTLRCDPISGHDNLYWYRRVMGKEIKFLLHFVKESKQDESGMPNNRFLAERTGGTYSTLKVQPAELEDSGVYFCASSQDWTHRPHEQFFGPGTRLTVL.

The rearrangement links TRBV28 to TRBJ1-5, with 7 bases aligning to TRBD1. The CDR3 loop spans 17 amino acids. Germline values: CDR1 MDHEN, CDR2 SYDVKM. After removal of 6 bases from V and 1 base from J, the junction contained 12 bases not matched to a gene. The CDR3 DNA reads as TGTGCCAGCAGCCTTGGGGCGACAGGGTGGAGCAATCAGCCCCAGCATTTT. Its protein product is CASSLGATGWSNQPQHF.

This CDR3 is CASVGQTYEQYF. Written as DNA, the CDR3 is TGTGCCAGCGTGGGACAGACCTACGAGCAGTACTTC. The rearrangement links TRBV28 to TRBJ2-7; TRBD1 agrees at 7 bases. After removal of 8 bases from V and 2 bases from J, the junction contained 3 bases not matched to a gene. The CDR3 loop spans 12 amino acids. Germline CDR1 MDHEN, CDR2 SYDVKM.

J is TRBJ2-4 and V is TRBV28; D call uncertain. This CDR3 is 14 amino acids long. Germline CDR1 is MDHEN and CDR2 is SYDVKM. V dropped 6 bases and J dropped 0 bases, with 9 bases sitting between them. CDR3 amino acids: CASRMTLAKNIQYF. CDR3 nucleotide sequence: TGTGCCAGCAGAATGACGTTAGCCAAAAACATTCAGTACTTC.

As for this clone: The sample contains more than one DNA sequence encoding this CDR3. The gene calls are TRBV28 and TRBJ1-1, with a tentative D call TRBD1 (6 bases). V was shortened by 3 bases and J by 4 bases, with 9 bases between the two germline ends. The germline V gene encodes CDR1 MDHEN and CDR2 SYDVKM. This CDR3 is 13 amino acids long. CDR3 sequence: CASSFRGATEAFF. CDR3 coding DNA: TGTGCCAGCAGTTTTAGGGGGGCCACTGAAGCTTTCTTT. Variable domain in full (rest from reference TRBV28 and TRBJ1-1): DVKVTQSSRYLVKRTGEKVFLECVQDMDHENMFWYRQDPGLGLRLIYFSYDVKMKEKGDIPEGYSVSREKKERFSLILESASTNQTSMYLCASSFRGATEAFFGQGTRLTVV.

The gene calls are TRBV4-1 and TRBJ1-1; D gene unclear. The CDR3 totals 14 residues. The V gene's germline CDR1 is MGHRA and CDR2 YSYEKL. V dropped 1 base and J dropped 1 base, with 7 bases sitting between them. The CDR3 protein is CASSQAHGNTEAFF. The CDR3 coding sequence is TGCGCCAGCAGCCAAGCCCACGGGAACACTGAAGCTTTCTTT.

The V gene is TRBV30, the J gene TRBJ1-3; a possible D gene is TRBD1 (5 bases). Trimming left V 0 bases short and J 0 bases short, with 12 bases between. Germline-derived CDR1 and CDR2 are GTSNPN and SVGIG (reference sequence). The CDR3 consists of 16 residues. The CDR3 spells CAWSVRGGSSGNTIYF. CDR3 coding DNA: TGTGCCTGGAGTGTACGCGGGGGGAGCTCTGGAAACACCATATATTTT.

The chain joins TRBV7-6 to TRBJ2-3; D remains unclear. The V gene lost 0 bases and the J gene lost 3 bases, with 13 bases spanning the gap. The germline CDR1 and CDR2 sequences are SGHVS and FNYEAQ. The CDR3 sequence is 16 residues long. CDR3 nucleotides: TGTGCCAGCAGCTTAGCGCACAGTCTGGGAACAGATACGCAGTATTTT. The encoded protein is CASSLAHSLGTDTQYF.

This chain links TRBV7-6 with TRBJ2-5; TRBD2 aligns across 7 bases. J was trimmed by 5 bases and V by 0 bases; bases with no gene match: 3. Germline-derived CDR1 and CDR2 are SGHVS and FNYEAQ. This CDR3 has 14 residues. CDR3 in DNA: TGTGCCAGCAGCTTAGCACAAGCGGGGGAGACCCAGTACTTC. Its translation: CASSLAQAGETQYF.